Included here is one TCR beta chain sequence, with context. The data originate from a study of Ad26.COV2.S vaccination and SARS-CoV-2 variants. Study at large: Ad26.COV2.S given intramuscularly, once or twice 56 days apart.

This CDR3 has 14 amino acids. CDR1 MGHRA and CDR2 YSYEKL come from the germline V gene. The V end was cut by 4 bases, the J end by 3 bases, with 9 bases between. This sample's treatment: about 20 received Ad26.COV2.S at low or high dose, single or two shots; about five received placebo; per-sample allocation not given. It was on day 63 after the first vaccine or placebo injection that samples were taken. The vaccine antigen was prefusion-stabilized Wuhan SARS-CoV-2 spike. The data were produced by immunoSEQ multiplex PCR, yet TCRdb's version contains in-frame clones alone and is incomplete. The table has roughly 700,000 clones, about 89% seen once.

Material: peripheral blood, obtained in a trial of Ad26.COV2.S vaccine versus placebo. The rearrangement joins TRBV4-1 to TRBJ2-2; D is ambiguous. The receptor was isolated from a person aged 18-60 years who received the Ad26.COV2.S COVID-19 vaccine or a placebo. The CDR3 DNA reads TGCGCCAGCAGCCCCACCCCGTACACCGGGGAGCTGTTTTTT. It codes for CASSPTPYTGELFF.